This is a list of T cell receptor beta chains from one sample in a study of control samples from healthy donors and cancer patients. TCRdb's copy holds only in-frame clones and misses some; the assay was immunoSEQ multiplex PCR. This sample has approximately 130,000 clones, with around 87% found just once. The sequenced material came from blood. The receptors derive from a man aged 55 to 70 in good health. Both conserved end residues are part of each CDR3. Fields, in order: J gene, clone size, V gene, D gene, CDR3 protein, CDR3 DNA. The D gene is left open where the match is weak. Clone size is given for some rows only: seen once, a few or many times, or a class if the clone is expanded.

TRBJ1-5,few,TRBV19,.,CASSITENQPQHF,TGTGCCAGTAGTATAACAGAAAATCAGCCCCAGCATTTT
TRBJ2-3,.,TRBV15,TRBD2,CATSRWDYGTDTQYF,TGTGCCACCAGCAGATGGGACTACGGCACAGATACGCAGTATTTT
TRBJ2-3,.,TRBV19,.,CASSMLGRTDTQYF,TGTGCCAGTAGTATGCTAGGGCGGACAGATACGCAGTATTTT
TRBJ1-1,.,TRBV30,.,CAWTETGLRTEAFF,TGTGCCTGGACCGAAACAGGGTTGAGGACTGAAGCTTTCTTT
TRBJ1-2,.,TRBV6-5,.,CASSYDPMVGYTF,TGTGCCAGCAGTTACGACCCTATGGTTGGCTACACCTTC
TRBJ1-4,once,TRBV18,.,CASSPGADEKLFF,TGTGCCAGCTCACCGGGGGCGGATGAAAAACTGTTTTTT
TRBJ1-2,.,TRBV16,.,CASSLEGTGYGYTF,TGTGCCAGCAGCCTCGAAGGGACCGGCTATGGCTACACCTTC
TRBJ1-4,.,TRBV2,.,CASNLRGPNEKLFF,TGTGCCAGCAATCTTAGGGGTCCTAATGAAAAACTGTTTTTT
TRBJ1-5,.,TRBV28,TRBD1,CASSFQGQGWGSNQPQHF,TGTGCCAGCAGTTTTCAAGGACAGGGGTGGGGAAGCAATCAGCCCCAGCATTTT
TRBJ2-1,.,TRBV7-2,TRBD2,CASSLQRGAYNEQFF,TGTGCCAGCAGCTTACAGCGGGGGGCCTACAATGAGCAGTTCTTC
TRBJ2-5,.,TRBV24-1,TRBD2,CATSAGGTQYF,TGTGCCACCAGTGCGGGGGGGACCCAGTACTTC
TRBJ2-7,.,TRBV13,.,CASSLGSGADEQYF,TGTGCCAGCAGCTTAGGTTCGGGGGCCGACGAGCAGTACTTC
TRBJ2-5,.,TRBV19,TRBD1,CASSKLDRGRETQYF,TGTGCCAGTAGTAAACTGGACAGGGGTCGGGAGACCCAGTACTTC
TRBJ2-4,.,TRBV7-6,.,CASSLASGGKNIQYF,TGTGCCAGCAGCTTAGCCTCCGGAGGCAAAAACATTCAGTACTTC
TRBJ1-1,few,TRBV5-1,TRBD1,CASFAAGGVNTEAFF,TGCGCCAGCTTCGCGGCAGGGGGGGTGAACACTGAAGCTTTCTTT
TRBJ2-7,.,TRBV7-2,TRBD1,CASSPETGGPYEQYF,TGTGCCAGCAGCCCAGAGACAGGGGGCCCCTACGAGCAGTACTTC
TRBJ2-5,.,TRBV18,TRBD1,CASSPAGTGTETQYF,TGTGCCAGCTCACCAGCCGGGACAGGGACAGAGACCCAGTACTTC
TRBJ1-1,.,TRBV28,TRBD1,CASSTETGLTEAFF,TGTGCCAGCAGTACGGAGACAGGGCTTACTGAAGCTTTCTTT
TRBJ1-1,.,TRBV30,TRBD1,CACRRDRGLTEAFF,TGTGCCTGCCGAAGGGACAGGGGGCTCACTGAAGCTTTCTTT
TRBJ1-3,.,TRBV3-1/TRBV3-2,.,CASSIVPGHTSGNTIYF,TGTGCCAGCAGCATAGTCCCGGGACACACGTCGGGAAACACCATATATTTT
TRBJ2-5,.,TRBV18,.,CASSPPEGEQETQYF,TGTGCCAGCTCACCACCGGAGGGGGAGCAAGAGACCCAGTACTTC
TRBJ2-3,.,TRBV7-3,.,CASSFGRVLTDTQYF,TGTGCCAGCAGCTTCGGCCGAGTACTCACAGATACGCAGTATTTT
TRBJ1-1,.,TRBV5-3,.,CASRVRGGTEAFF,TGTGCCAGCCGGGTAAGGGGAGGCACTGAAGCTTTCTTT
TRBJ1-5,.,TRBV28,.,CASTEGGELKPQHF,TGTGCCAGCACAGAAGGCGGGGAGTTGAAGCCCCAGCATTTT
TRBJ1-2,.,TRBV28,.,CASRTEGEGYTF,TGTGCCAGCAGGACTGAGGGGGAAGGCTACACCTTC
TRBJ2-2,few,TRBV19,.,CASKRATGTPNTGELFF,TGTGCCAGTAAGAGGGCCACAGGGACACCGAACACCGGGGAGCTGTTTTTT
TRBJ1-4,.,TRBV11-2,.,CASSPSTTNEKLFF,TGTGCCAGCAGCCCTAGTACAACTAATGAAAAACTGTTTTTT
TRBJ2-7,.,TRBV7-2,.,CASSPWFDGAEQYF,TGTGCCAGCAGCCCCTGGTTTGACGGAGCCGAGCAGTACTTC
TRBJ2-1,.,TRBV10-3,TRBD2,CPISGGGRGGPNEQFF,TGTCCCATCAGTGGGGGGGGGCGGGGGGGCCCCAATGAGCAGTTCTTC